Below, 32 T cell receptor beta chains from the same sample are listed, as sequenced in a study of Ad26.COV2.S vaccination and SARS-CoV-2 variants. The sample's treatment: around 19 received Ad26.COV2.S at low or high dose, single or two shots; several received placebo; per-sample allocation not given. Vaccine and placebo recipients were sampled on day 63 after the first injection. TCRdb's copy holds only in-frame clones and misses some; the assay was immunoSEQ multiplex PCR. The top ten hold 9.5% to 12% of the sample, which has just under 250,000 clones, roughly 90% seen once. The input for sequencing was peripheral blood, taken in a trial of Ad26.COV2.S vaccine versus placebo. The receptor source for this set is a person between 18 and 59 years old who received the Ad26.COV2.S COVID-19 vaccine or a placebo.

The V gene is TRBV5-1, the J gene TRBJ1-6; unclear D gene. Trimming stripped 0 bases from V and 7 bases from J, with 11 bases between. CDR3 length: 15 residues. Germline CDR1 reads SGHRS; CDR2 reads YFSETQ. CDR3 coding DNA: TGCGCCAGCAGCTTGGATCCAGGAGGGAATTCACCCCTCCACTTT. Protein product: CASSLDPGGNSPLHF. The full variable domain, in which reference TRBV5-1 and TRBJ1-6 provide the parts outside the CDR3, is KAGVTQTPRYLIKTRGQQVTLSCSPISGHRSVSWYQQTPGQGLQFLFEYFSETQRNKGNFPGRFSGRQFSNSRSEMNVSTLELGDSALYLCASSLDPGGNSPLHFGNGTRLTVT.

The chain couples TRBV7-9 to TRBJ2-7; D remains ambiguous. Germline V gene sequence: CDR1 SEHNR, CDR2 FQNEAQ (reference sequence). The CDR3 covers 13 residues. The germline V and J ends were trimmed by 1 base and 1 base, with 5 bases remaining between them. The CDR3 region has the DNA TGTGCCAGCAGCTTAGTTTGGTCCTACGAGCAGTACTTC. Protein sequence: CASSLVWSYEQYF. Together with reference TRBV7-9 and TRBJ2-7, the CDR3 gives the full variable domain: DTGVSQNPRHKITKRGQNVTFRCDPISEHNRLYWYRQTLGQGPEFLTYFQNEAQLEKSRLLSDRFSAERPKGSFSTLEIQRTEQGDSAMYLCASSLVWSYEQYFGPGTRLTVT.

The chain combines TRBV5-1 with TRBJ1-1, with TRBD1 matching 11 bases. J was trimmed by 1 base and V by 4 bases; bases with no gene match: 3. This CDR3 comprises 15 residues. The germline V gene has CDR1 SGHRS and CDR2 YFSETQ. CDR3 amino acids: CASSIGQGANTEAFF. Written as DNA, the CDR3 is TGCGCCAGCAGCATTGGACAGGGGGCGAACACTGAAGCTTTCTTT. Full variable domain (rest looked up from reference TRBV5-1 and TRBJ1-1): KAGVTQTPRYLIKTRGQQVTLSCSPISGHRSVSWYQQTPGQGLQFLFEYFSETQRNKGNFPGRFSGRQFSNSRSEMNVSTLELGDSALYLCASSIGQGANTEAFFGQGTRLTVV.

The V and J genes are TRBV10-3 and TRBJ2-7; D is uncertain. Between the trimmed V and J ends, which lost 11 bases and 5 bases, there was a span of 13 bases. The CDR3 is 11 amino acids. CDR1 is ENHRY and CDR2 is SYGVKD in the germline V gene. The CDR3 coding sequence is TGTGCCTCCACAGTGGGGAACGAGCAGTACTTC. It encodes CASTVGNEQYF.

V is TRBV7-2 and J is TRBJ1-6, with D hard to call. V gave up 5 bases and J gave up 7 bases, with 9 bases separating them. CDR3 size: 13 residues. Germline CDR1 SGHTA, CDR2 FQGNSA. CDR3 loop: CASSGIQNSPLHF. For the CDR3, the DNA is TGTGCCAGCAGCGGAATACAGAATTCACCCCTCCACTTT.

This CDR3 reads CASSALGSNQPQHF. The CDR3 DNA follows: TGTGCCAGTAGTGCCCTGGGGAGCAATCAGCCCCAGCATTTT. The chain uses TRBV19 and TRBJ1-5; D is ambiguous. V lost 5 bases and J 1 base, leaving 9 bases between the germline ends. The CDR3 totals 14 residues. Looked up from germline, CDR1 is LNHDA and CDR2 is SQIVND (reference sequence).

The rearrangement links TRBV28 to TRBJ2-7; a possible D gene is TRBD2 (5 bases). V lost 2 bases and J 9 bases, leaving 11 bases between the germline ends. The CDR3 is made up of 12 amino acids. Germline V CDR1 and CDR2: MDHEN, SYDVKM. The CDR3 here is CASSLRGRRQYF. For the CDR3, the DNA is TGTGCCAGCAGTTTACGAGGGAGACGGCAGTACTTC.

The rearrangement joins TRBV9 to TRBJ2-5; possible D gene TRBD2, 5 bases. The CDR3 is made up of 16 amino acids. V lost 0 bases and J 5 bases, leaving 17 bases between the germline ends. Germline V gives CDR1 SGDLS, CDR2 YYNGEE. This CDR3 is CASSVEGGWVQETQYF. The CDR3 nucleotides read TGTGCCAGCAGCGTAGAGGGCGGGTGGGTTCAGGAGACCCAGTACTTC.

The rearrangement links TRBV18 to TRBJ2-1, with 9 nucleotides matching TRBD2. Trimming removed 6 bases from V and 8 bases from J; junction bases left unmatched: 8. The germline gives CDR1 KGHSH, CDR2 LQKENI. The CDR3 sequence is 14 residues long. CDR3 nucleotides: TGTGCCAGCTCCCCGGGCGGGAGGGGCGATGAGCAGTTCTTC. It encodes CASSPGGRGDEQFF.

The rearrangement joins TRBV24-1 to TRBJ2-3; no definite D call. The V gene lost 9 bases and the J gene lost 3 bases, with 6 bases spanning the gap. The CDR3 covers 11 residues. Germline V gene data show CDR1 as KGHDR and CDR2 as SFDVKD. The CDR3 region is CATVWTDTQYF. CDR3 nucleotide sequence: TGTGCCACCGTATGGACAGATACGCAGTATTTT.

This sequence joins TRBV7-9 and TRBJ2-5; 13 bases are shared with TRBD2. Germline V lookup: CDR1 SEHNR, CDR2 FQNEAQ (reference sequence). Germline trimming cut 5 bases from V and 2 bases from J; bases unmatched to any gene: 11. CDR3 length equals 18 residues. The CDR3 sequence is CASSDTSGRESGQETQYF. DNA for the CDR3: TGTGCCAGCAGCGACACTAGCGGGAGGGAATCGGGGCAAGAGACCCAGTACTTC.

V gene TRBV15 combines with J gene TRBJ2-3, with TRBD1 matching 9 bases. The CDR3 has 17 residues. The V gene end was trimmed by 3 bases and the J gene end by 3 bases; junction bases not matched to a gene: 10. The germline gives CDR1 LNHNV, CDR2 YYDKDF (reference sequence). The CDR3: CATSSGVDRGGTDTQYF. In DNA form, the CDR3 reads TGTGCCACCAGCAGTGGTGTCGACAGGGGGGGAACAGATACGCAGTATTTT.

The V call is TRBV11-2, the J call TRBJ2-3; D remains unclear. CDR3 length: 15 residues. Trimming removed 2 bases at V and 5 bases at J, with 14 bases between. Germline V CDR1 and CDR2: SGHAT, FQNNGV. The CDR3 region is CASSLLVGLGDTQYF. The CDR3 nucleotides are TGTGCCAGCAGCTTACTCGTGGGGTTAGGAGATACGCAGTATTTT.

The rearrangement uses TRBV2 and TRBJ2-1, with 10 bases that match TRBD2. With 3 bases clipped from V and 7 bases from J, the junction kept 9 bases outside the gene matches. The CDR3 is 16 amino acids. In germline, CDR1 is SNHLY, CDR2 FYNNEI. The CDR3 loop reads CASSDPPGLARNEQFF. Written as DNA, the CDR3 is TGTGCCAGCAGTGACCCCCCGGGACTAGCGCGGAATGAGCAGTTCTTC.

This chain links TRBV5-1 with TRBJ2-7, with D possibly TRBD1 on 5 matching bases. Trimming pared 0 bases from V and 6 bases from J, leaving 13 bases between. Germline loops: CDR1 SGHRS, CDR2 YFSETQ. The CDR3 totals 14 residues. The CDR3, as DNA: TGCGCCAGCAGCTTGGATTCAGGGTTGCGCGAGCAGTACTTC. Protein product: CASSLDSGLREQYF.

The chain recombines TRBV4-3 with TRBJ1-5; D unresolved. CDR3 length: 13 residues. The germline V and J ends were trimmed by 0 bases and 6 bases, with 6 bases remaining between them. Per the germline V gene, CDR1 is LGHNA and CDR2 is YSLEER. The CDR3, as DNA: TGCGCCAGCAGCCAAGAGCAAGGTCAGCCCCAGCATTTT. This sequence encodes CASSQEQGQPQHF.

The chain joins TRBV7-9 to TRBJ1-1; 7 bases align to TRBD1. The germline V gene encodes CDR1 SEHNR and CDR2 FQNEAQ (reference sequence). The CDR3 has 15 amino acids. Germline trimming cut 5 bases from V and 4 bases from J; bases unmatched to any gene: 10. This chain's CDR3 is CASSPRAGGLTEAFF. CDR3 nucleotide sequence: TGTGCCAGCAGCCCCCGGGCAGGGGGGCTCACTGAAGCTTTCTTT.

V usage is TRBV3-1 (or the pseudogene TRBV3-2) and J usage is TRBJ2-7, with D perhaps TRBD1 (6 bases). V was shortened by 4 bases and J by 1 base, with 14 bases between the two germline ends. CDR3 size: 15 residues. The V gene's germline CDR1 is LGHDT and CDR2 YNNKEL (reference sequence). The CDR3 nucleotides read TGTGCCAGCAGCCCGGCCGGGACACAGTCCTACGAGCAGTACTTC. Protein product: CASSPAGTQSYEQYF.

The rearrangement joins TRBV5-1 to TRBJ2-1; D is ambiguous. Looked up from germline, CDR1 is SGHRS and CDR2 is YFSETQ. Deletions cut 2 bases from V and 0 bases from J, with 18 bases between. CDR3 length equals 18 residues. The CDR3 sequence: CASSFPSFQRSSYNEQFF. The CDR3 nucleotides read TGCGCCAGCAGCTTTCCCTCTTTTCAGCGAAGCTCCTACAATGAGCAGTTCTTC. Full variable domain (outside the CDR3, taken from reference TRBV5-1 and TRBJ2-1): KAGVTQTPRYLIKTRGQQVTLSCSPISGHRSVSWYQQTPGQGLQFLFEYFSETQRNKGNFPGRFSGRQFSNSRSEMNVSTLELGDSALYLCASSFPSFQRSSYNEQFFGPGTRLTVL.

The chain carries TRBV5-1 and TRBJ2-7, with D possibly TRBD1 on 5 matching bases. The length of the CDR3 is 15 residues. Germline V gives CDR1 SGHRS, CDR2 YFSETQ. Trimming stripped 4 bases from V and 0 bases from J, with 14 bases between. The CDR3 DNA reads as TGCGCCAGCAGCCGAGACAGCTACAACTCCTACGAGCAGTACTTC. Protein product: CASSRDSYNSYEQYF.

This chain connects TRBV6-5 to TRBJ2-1; D ambiguous. Looked up from germline, CDR1 is MNHEY and CDR2 is SVGAGI. Trimming pared 6 bases from V and 9 bases from J, leaving 15 bases between. CDR3 length: 13 amino acids. The CDR3 DNA reads TGTGCCAGCAGCCTTAACGGGTTTGGTGAGCAGTTCTTC. Amino acids: CASSLNGFGEQFF.

The J gene is TRBJ2-7, the V gene TRBV7-2; a weak D match, TRBD1 (5 bases). Germline V gene sequence: CDR1 SGHTA, CDR2 FQGNSA. V was clipped by 0 bases and J by 3 bases, with 15 bases between them. The CDR3 totals 16 residues. CDR3 in DNA: TGTGCCAGCAGCTTAGCGGCGACAGTTATGTTCTACGAGCAGTACTTC. Translated, it gives CASSLAATVMFYEQYF.

This clone showed up just once. V and J are TRBV4-1 and TRBJ2-5; TRBD2 matches at 10 bases. This CDR3 has 17 residues. CDR1 is MGHRA, CDR2 YSYEKL, per germline. The trim removed 0 bases at V and 2 bases at J, leaving 6 bases unmatched. The CDR3 reads CASSQDIAGGYQETQYF. CDR3 nucleotides: TGCGCCAGCAGCCAAGACATAGCGGGGGGCTATCAAGAGACCCAGTACTTC.

The chain combines TRBV5-6 with TRBJ2-6; no definite D call. V was cut by 0 bases and J by 1 base, with 11 bases left in between. CDR1 is SGHDT, CDR2 YYEEEE, per germline. This CDR3 contains 17 residues. The CDR3 nucleotides read TGTGCCAGCAGCTTGGCCGGTATGGAATCTGGGGCCAACGTCCTGACTTTC. Translated: CASSLAGMESGANVLTF.

The genes are TRBV27 and TRBJ2-7; D possibly matches TRBD1 or TRBD2 (5 bases each). The CDR3 consists of 13 residues. The germline V gene encodes CDR1 MNHEY and CDR2 SMNVEV (reference sequence). Trimming removed 5 bases at V and 3 bases at J, with 11 bases between. This chain's CDR3 is CASSPGAIYEQYF. The CDR3 nucleotides read TGTGCCAGCAGTCCCGGGGCCATCTACGAGCAGTACTTC.

This chain uses TRBV10-2 with TRBJ2-3; 14 bases align to TRBD2. Germline CDR1 reads WSHSY; CDR2 reads SAAADI. The CDR3 consists of 23 residues. Trimming removed 0 bases from V and 0 bases from J; junction bases left unmatched: 17. CDR3: CASSESTRLGLAGGTTSTDTQYF. CDR3 coding DNA: TGCGCCAGCAGTGAGTCGACTCGCCTAGGACTAGCGGGAGGAACCACTAGCACAGATACGCAGTATTTT.

The genes are TRBV7-8 and TRBJ1-2; the D is unclear. CDR3 length equals 14 residues. Germline V gene data show CDR1 as SGHVS and CDR2 as FQNEAQ. Trimming left V 1 base short and J 4 bases short, with 10 bases between. The CDR3 is CASSLGGGGYGYTF. CDR3 nucleotide sequence: TGTGCCAGCAGCTTAGGGGGTGGTGGCTATGGCTACACCTTC.

V usage is TRBV2 and J usage is TRBJ1-4; weak D call: TRBD1 (6 bases). The CDR3 extends over 13 amino acids. Germline CDR1 SNHLY, CDR2 FYNNEI. V lost 4 bases and J 8 bases, leaving 11 bases between the germline ends. The CDR3 nucleotides read TGTGCCAGCAGTGGTGTGAGGGGGGAAAAACTGTTTTTT. This codes for CASSGVRGEKLFF.

The V gene is TRBV18, the J gene TRBJ1-1, with a possible D match to TRBD1 (6 bases). The germline CDR1 and CDR2 sequences are KGHSH and LQKENI. The CDR3 sequence is 18 residues long. Trimming pared 3 bases from V and 1 base from J, leaving 21 bases between. The CDR3 loop reads CASSPLPGHLIQNTEAFF. The CDR3 DNA reads as TGTGCCAGCTCACCTTTACCGGGACACCTCATACAGAACACTGAAGCTTTCTTT. Full variable domain (outside the CDR3, taken from reference TRBV18 and TRBJ1-1): NAGVMQNPRHLVRRRGQEARLRCSPMKGHSHVYWYRQLPEEGLKFMVYLQKENIIDESGMPKERFSAEFPKEGPSILRIQQVVRGDSAAYFCASSPLPGHLIQNTEAFFGQGTRLTVV.

The chain couples TRBV19 to TRBJ1-2, with TRBD1 matching over 7 bases. Trimming cost V 7 bases and J 4 bases; bases outside gene matches: 12. The V gene's germline CDR1 is LNHDA and CDR2 SQIVND (reference sequence). The CDR3 has 15 amino acids. The CDR3 nucleotides are TGTGCCAGTATCGACAGGGCCCGCGTCGGCTATGGCTACACCTTC. It codes for CASIDRARVGYGYTF.

The rearrangement uses TRBV5-1 and TRBJ2-7; 12 bases align to TRBD2. This CDR3 spans 16 amino acids. The germline V gene encodes CDR1 SGHRS and CDR2 YFSETQ. J was trimmed by 1 base and V by 5 bases; bases with no gene match: 7. CDR3 sequence reads: CASRSGTSGSSYEQYF. Here the CDR3 DNA reads TGCGCCAGCAGGTCCGGGACTAGCGGGTCTTCCTACGAGCAGTACTTC. Filled out from reference TRBV5-1 and TRBJ2-7, the complete variable domain reads KAGVTQTPRYLIKTRGQQVTLSCSPISGHRSVSWYQQTPGQGLQFLFEYFSETQRNKGNFPGRFSGRQFSNSRSEMNVSTLELGDSALYLCASRSGTSGSSYEQYFGPGTRLTVT.

J is TRBJ2-3 and V is TRBV7-2; D ambiguous. Germline CDR1 reads SGHTA; CDR2 reads FQGNSA. Trimming stripped 5 bases from V and 3 bases from J, with 9 bases between. The CDR3 spans 13 residues. The CDR3 DNA sequence: TGTGCCAGCAGCCCAGCTTGGACAGATACGCAGTATTTT. It encodes CASSPAWTDTQYF.